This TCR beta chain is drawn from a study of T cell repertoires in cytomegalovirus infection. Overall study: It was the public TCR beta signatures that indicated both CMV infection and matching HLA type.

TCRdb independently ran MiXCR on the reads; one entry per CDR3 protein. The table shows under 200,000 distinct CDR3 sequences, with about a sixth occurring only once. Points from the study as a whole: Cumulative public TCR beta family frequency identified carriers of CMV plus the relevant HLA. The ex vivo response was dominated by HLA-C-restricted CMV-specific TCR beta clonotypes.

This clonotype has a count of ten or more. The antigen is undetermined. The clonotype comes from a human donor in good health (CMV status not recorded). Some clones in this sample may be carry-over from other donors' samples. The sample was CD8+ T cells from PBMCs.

CDR3: CASSSVAGGPTDTQYF. CDR3 nucleotide sequence: TGTGCCAGCAGCTCCGTAGCGGGGGGGCCAACAGATACGCAGTATTTT. The rearrangement links TRBV7-2 to TRBJ2-3, with 11 bases aligning to TRBD2. After removal of 4 bases from V and 3 bases from J, the junction contained 6 bases not matched to a gene. Germline lookup yields CDR1 SGHTA and CDR2 FQGNSA. This CDR3 is 16 amino acids long.